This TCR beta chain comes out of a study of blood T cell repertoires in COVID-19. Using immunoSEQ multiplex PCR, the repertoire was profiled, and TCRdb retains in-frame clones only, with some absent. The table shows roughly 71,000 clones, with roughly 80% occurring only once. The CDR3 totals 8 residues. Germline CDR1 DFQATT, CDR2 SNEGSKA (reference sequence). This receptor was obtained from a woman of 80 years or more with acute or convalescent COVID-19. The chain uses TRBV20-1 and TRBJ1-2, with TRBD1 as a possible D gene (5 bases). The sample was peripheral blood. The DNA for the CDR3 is TGCAGAGGGGTTGGCTACACCTTC. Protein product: CRGVGYTF.